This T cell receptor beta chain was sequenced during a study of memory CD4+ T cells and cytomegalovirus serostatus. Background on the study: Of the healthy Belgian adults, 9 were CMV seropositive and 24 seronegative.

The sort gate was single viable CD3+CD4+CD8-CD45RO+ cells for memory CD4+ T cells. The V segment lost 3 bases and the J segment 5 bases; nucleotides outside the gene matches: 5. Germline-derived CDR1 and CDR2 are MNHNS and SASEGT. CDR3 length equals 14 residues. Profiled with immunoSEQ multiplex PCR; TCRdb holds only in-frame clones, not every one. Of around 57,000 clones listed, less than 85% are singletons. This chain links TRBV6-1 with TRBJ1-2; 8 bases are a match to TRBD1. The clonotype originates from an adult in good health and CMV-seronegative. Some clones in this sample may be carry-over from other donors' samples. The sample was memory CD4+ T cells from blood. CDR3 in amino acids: CASSDGRGLYGYTF. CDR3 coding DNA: TGTGCCAGCAGTGATGGCAGGGGGCTTTATGGCTACACCTTC.